Below, one T cell receptor (beta chain) is given with its context. The data derive from a study of blood T cell repertoires in COVID-19. Study-level background: The origin of the acute and convalescent COVID-19 samples was the United States, Italy and Spain.

The CDR3 length is 15 residues. Germline trimming cut 5 bases from V and 5 bases from J; bases unmatched to any gene: 8. Germline values: CDR1 SGHTA, CDR2 FQGTGA. Under the authors' procedure: Estimated nucleated cell counts came from reference gene primer amplification. The method was immunoSEQ multiplex PCR; TCRdb's version includes in-frame clones alone and lacks a portion of them. From that table come the V and J calls and clone size; the DNA was used to work out D and trimming. In the table there are roughly 140,000 clones, under 90% of which are singletons. Participants' own reports of clinical history determined their cohort assignment. All exposed participants met a person with COVID-19 within 2 weeks before entering the study.

The chain recombines TRBV7-3 with TRBJ2-5; the match to TRBD1 covers 10 bases. The receptor was derived from a woman younger than 30 who had been exposed to COVID-19. Sequences were obtained from PBMCs or T cells enriched from blood (not recorded which). The CDR3 DNA sequence: TGTGCCAGCAGCCTAGGGACAGGGGCTCGGGAGACCCAGTACTTC. Its translation is CASSLGTGARETQYF. Using reference TRBV7-3 and TRBJ2-5 for the parts outside the CDR3, the full variable domain is GAGVSQTPSNKVTEKGKYVELRCDPISGHTALYWYRQSLGQGPEFLIYFQGTGAADDSGLPNDRFFAVRPEGSVSTLKIQRTERGDSAVYLCASSLGTGARETQYFGPGTRLLVL.